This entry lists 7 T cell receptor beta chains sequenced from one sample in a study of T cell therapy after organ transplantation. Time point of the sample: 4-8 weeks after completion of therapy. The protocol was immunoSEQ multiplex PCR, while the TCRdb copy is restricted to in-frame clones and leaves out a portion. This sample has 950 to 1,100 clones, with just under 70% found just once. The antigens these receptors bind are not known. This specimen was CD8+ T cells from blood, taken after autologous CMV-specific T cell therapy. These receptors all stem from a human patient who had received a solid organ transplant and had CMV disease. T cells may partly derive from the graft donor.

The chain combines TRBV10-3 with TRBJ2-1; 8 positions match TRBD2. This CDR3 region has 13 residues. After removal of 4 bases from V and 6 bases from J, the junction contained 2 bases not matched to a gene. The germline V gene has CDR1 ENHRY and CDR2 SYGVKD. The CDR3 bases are TGTGCCATCAGTGCGACTAGCGTCAATGAGCAGTTCTTC. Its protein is CAISATSVNEQFF.

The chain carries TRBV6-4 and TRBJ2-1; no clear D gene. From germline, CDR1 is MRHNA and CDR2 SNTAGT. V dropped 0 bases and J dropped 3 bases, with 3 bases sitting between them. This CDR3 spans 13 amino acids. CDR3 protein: CASSDSLYNEQFF. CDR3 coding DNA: TGTGCCAGCAGTGACTCCCTCTACAATGAGCAGTTCTTC.

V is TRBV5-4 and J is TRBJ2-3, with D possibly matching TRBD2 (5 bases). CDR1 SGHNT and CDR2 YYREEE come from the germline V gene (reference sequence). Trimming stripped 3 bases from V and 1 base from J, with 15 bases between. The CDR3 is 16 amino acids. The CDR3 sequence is CASSSRGLAGTDTQYF. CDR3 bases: TGTGCCAGCAGCTCACGTGGGCTAGCAGGCACAGATACGCAGTATTTT. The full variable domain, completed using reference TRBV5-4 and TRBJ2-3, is ETGVTQSPTHLIKTRGQQVTLRCSSQSGHNTVSWYQQALGQGPQFIFQYYREEENGRGNFPPRFSGLQFPNYSSELNVNALELDDSALYLCASSSRGLAGTDTQYFGPGTRLTVL.

The CDR3 loop reads CASRHPGQGSTEAFF. The CDR3 DNA is TGTGCCAGCAGGCACCCGGGACAGGGTAGCACTGAAGCTTTCTTT. This sequence joins TRBV5-4 and TRBJ1-1; the match to TRBD1 covers 9 bases. V lost 5 bases to trimming and J lost 4 bases; unmatched junction nucleotides: 9. Germline loops: CDR1 SGHNT, CDR2 YYREEE (reference sequence). This CDR3 region has 15 residues.

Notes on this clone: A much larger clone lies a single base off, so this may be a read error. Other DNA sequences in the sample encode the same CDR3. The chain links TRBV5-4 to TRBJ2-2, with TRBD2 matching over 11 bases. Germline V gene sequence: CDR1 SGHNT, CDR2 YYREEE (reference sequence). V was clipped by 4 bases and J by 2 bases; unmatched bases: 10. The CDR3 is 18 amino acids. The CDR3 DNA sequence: TGTGCCAGCAGCCTTGGAGCGGGACTAGCGGCAAACACCGGGGAGCTGTTTTTT. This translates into CASSLGAGLAANTGELFF.

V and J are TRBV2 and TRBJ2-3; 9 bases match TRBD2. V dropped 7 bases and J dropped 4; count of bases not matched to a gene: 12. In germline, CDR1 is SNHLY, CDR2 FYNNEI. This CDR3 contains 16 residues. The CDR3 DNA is TGTGCCAGCAACTTGGCGGGGGGGCGGGCGTCAGATACGCAGTATTTT. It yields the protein CASNLAGGRASDTQYF.

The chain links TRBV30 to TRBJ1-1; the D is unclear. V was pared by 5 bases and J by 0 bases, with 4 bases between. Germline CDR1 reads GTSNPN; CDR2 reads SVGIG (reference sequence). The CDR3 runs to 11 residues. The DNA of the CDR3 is TGTGCCTGGGGAATGAACACTGAAGCTTTCTTT. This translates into CAWGMNTEAFF. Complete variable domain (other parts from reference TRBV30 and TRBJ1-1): SQTIHQWPATLVQPVGSPLSLECTVEGTSNPNLYWYRQAAGRGLQLLFYSVGIGQISSEVPQNLSASRPQDRQFILSSKKLLLSDSGFYLCAWGMNTEAFFGQGTRLTVV.